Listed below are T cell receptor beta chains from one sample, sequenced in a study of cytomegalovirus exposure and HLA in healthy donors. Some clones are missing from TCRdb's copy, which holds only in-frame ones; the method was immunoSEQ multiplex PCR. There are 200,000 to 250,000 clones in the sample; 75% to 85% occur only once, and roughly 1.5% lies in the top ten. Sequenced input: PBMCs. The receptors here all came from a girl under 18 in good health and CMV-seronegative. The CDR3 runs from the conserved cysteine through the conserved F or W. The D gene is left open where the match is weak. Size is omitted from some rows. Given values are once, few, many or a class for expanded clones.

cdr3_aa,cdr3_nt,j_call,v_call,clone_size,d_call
CASEGQGSYEQYF,TGTGCCAGCGAGGGACAGGGTTCTTACGAGCAGTACTTC,TRBJ2-7,TRBV13,NA,TRBD1
CASSGPSGEAEQFF,TGTGCCAGCAGCGGGCCTAGCGGGGAGGCTGAGCAGTTCTTC,TRBJ2-1,TRBV13,NA,TRBD2
CASSLDSRSSGELFF,TGCGCCAGCAGCTTGGACTCCCGTTCATCCGGGGAGCTGTTTTTT,TRBJ2-2,TRBV5-1,NA,NA
CASSSGQGETYGYTF,TGTGCCAGCAGCAGTGGACAGGGGGAAACCTATGGCTACACCTTC,TRBJ1-2,TRBV7-2,NA,TRBD1
CASSFIWLAGGPKDTQYF,TGTGCCAGCAGTTTTATTTGGTTGGCGGGGGGGCCCAAAGATACGCAGTATTTT,TRBJ2-3,TRBV27,NA,TRBD2
CASSLWTGYGYTF,TGTGCCAGCAGTTTATGGACAGGCTATGGCTACACCTTC,TRBJ1-2,TRBV27,once,TRBD1
CASSPQGWTEAFF,TGTGCCAGCAGTCCACAGGGGTGGACTGAAGCTTTCTTT,TRBJ1-1,TRBV28,few,TRBD1
CASSQEGLETGELFF,TGCGCCAGCAGCCAAGAAGGCTTGGAGACCGGGGAGCTGTTTTTT,TRBJ2-2,TRBV4-1,NA,NA
CSASTGTGSNEQFF,TGCAGCGCCTCAACCGGGACAGGGAGCAATGAGCAGTTCTTC,TRBJ2-1,TRBV29-1,NA,TRBD1
CASSSRGTKTQYF,TGTGCCAGCAGCTCTAGGGGCACGAAGACCCAGTACTTC,TRBJ2-5,TRBV7-2,NA,NA
CASSLGGVTDTQYF,TGTGCCAGCAGCCTTGGGGGCGTCACAGATACGCAGTATTTT,TRBJ2-3,TRBV2,NA,NA
CASSQDRGVWGNTIYF,TGCGCCAGCAGCCAAGATCGGGGGGTCTGGGGAAACACCATATATTTT,TRBJ1-3,TRBV4-3,NA,NA